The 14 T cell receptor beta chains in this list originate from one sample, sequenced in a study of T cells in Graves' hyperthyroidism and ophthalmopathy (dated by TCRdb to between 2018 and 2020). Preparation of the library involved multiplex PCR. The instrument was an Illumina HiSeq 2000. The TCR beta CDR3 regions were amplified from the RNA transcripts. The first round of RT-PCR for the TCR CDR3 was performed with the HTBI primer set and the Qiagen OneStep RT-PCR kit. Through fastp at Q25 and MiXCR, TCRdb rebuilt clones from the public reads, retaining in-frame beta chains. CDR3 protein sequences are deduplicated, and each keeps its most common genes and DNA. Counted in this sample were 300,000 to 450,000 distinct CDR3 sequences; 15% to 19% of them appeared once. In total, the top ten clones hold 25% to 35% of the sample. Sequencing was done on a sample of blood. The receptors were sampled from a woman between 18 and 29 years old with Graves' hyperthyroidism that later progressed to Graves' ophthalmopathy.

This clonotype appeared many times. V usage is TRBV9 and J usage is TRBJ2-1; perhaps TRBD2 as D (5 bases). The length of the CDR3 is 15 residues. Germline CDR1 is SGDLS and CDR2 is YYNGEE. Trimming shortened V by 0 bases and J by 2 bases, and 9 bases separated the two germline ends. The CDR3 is CASSVVAGPYNEQFF. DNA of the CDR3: TGTGCCAGCAGCGTAGTGGCGGGTCCCTACAATGAGCAGTTCTTC.

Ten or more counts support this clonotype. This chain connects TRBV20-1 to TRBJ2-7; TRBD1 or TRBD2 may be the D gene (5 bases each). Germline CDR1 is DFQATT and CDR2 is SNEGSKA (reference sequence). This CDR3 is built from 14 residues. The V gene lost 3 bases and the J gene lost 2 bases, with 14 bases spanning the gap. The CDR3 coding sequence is TGCAGTGCTAGGGGGACGCAGGAGGCCTACGAGCAGTACTTC. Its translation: CSARGTQEAYEQYF.

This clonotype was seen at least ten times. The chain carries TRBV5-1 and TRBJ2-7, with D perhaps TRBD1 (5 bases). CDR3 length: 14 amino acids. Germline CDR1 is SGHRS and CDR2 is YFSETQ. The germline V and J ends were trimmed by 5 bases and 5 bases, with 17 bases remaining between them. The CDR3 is CASREQASSHEQYF. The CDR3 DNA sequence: TGCGCCAGCAGGGAACAGGCTTCTTCCCACGAGCAGTACTTC.

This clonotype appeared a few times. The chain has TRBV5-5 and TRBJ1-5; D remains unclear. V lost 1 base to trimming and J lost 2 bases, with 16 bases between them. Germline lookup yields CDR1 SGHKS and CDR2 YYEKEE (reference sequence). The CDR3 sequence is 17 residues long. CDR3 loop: CASSLFETLRGNQPQHF. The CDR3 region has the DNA TGTGCCAGCAGCTTGTTTGAGACACTACGCGGCAATCAGCCCCAGCATTTT.

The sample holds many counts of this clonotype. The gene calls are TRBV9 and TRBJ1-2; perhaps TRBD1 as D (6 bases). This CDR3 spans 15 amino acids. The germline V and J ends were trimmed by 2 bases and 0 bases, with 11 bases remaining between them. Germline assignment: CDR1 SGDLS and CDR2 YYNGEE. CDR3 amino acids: CASSVGTHTNYGYTF. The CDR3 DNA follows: TGTGCCAGCAGCGTTGGGACACATACTAACTATGGCTACACCTTC.

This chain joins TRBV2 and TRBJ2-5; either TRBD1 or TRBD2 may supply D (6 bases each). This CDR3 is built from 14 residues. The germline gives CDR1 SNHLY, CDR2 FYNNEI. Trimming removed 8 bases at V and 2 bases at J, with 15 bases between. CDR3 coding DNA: TGTGCCAGCGCCGGGGGCATCCTTCAAGAGACCCAGTACTTC. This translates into CASAGGILQETQYF.

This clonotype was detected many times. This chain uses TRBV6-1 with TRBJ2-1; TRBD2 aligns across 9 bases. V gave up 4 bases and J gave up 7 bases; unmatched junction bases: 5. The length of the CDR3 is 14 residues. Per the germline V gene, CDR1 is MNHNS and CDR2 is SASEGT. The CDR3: CASSGQTSGNEQFF. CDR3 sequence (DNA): TGTGCCAGCAGTGGCCAGACTAGCGGTAATGAGCAGTTCTTC.

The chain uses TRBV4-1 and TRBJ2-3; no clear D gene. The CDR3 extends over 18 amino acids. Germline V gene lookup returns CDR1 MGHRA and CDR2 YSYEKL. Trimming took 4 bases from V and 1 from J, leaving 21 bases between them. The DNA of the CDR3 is TGCGCCAGCAGCCCCAACGTAGCAGCAGCATGGGGCACAGATACGCAGTATTTT. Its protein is CASSPNVAAAWGTDTQYF.

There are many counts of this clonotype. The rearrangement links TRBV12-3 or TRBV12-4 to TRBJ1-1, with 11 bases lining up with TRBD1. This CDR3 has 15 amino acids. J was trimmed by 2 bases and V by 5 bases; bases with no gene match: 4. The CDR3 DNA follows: TGTGCCAGCAGTCCCCGGACAGGGGGCAACACTGAAGCTTTCTTT. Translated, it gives CASSPRTGGNTEAFF.

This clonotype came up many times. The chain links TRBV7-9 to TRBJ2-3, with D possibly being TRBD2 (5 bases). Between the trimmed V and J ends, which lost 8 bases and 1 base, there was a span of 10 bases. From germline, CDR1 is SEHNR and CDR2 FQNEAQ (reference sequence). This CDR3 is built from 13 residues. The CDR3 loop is CASAGGGTDTQYF. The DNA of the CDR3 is TGTGCCAGCGCGGGCGGAGGCACAGATACGCAGTATTTT.

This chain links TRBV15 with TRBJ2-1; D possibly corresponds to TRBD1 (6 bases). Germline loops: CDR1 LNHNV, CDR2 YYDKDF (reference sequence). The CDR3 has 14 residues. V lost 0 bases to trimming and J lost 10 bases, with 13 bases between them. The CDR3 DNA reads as TGTGCCACCAGCAGAGATAATGGGGGCGGGGAGCAGTTCTTC. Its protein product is CATSRDNGGGEQFF.

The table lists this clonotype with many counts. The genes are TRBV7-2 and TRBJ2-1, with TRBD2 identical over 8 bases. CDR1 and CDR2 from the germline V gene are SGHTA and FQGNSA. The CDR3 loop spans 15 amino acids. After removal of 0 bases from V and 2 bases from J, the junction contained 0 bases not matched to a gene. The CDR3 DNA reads TGTGCCAGCAGCTTAGCTAGCGGGACCTACAATGAGCAGTTCTTC. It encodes CASSLASGTYNEQFF. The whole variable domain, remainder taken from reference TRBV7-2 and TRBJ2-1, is GAGVSQSPSNKVTEKGKDVELRCDPISGHTALYWYRQSLGQGLEFLIYFQGNSAPDKSGLPSDRFSAERTGGSVSTLTIQRTQQEDSAVYLCASSLASGTYNEQFFGPGTRLTVL.

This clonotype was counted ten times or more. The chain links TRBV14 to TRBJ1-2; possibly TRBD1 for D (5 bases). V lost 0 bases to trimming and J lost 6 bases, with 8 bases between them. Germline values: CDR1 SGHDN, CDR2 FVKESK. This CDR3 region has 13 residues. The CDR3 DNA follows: TGTGCCAGCAGCCAAGAAGGGGTAAATGGCTACACCTTC. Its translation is CASSQEGVNGYTF.

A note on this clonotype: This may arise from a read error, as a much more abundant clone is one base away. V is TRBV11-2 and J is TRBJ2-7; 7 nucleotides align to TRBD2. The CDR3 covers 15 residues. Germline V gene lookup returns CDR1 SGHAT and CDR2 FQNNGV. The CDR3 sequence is CASSLGAGVTYGQYF. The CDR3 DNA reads TGTGCCAGCAGCTTAGGGGCGGGAGTGACCTACGGGCAGTACTTC.